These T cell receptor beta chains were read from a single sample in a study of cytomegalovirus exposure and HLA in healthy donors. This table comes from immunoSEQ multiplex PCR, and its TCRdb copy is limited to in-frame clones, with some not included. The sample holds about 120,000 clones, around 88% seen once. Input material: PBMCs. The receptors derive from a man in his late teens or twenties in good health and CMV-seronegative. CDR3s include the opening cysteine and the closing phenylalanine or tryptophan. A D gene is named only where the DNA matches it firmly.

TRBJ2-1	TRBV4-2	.	CASSQDWEYNEQFF
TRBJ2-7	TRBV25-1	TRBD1	CASSDFSTGGSYEQYF
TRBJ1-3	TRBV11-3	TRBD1	CAFSRSGQGENTIYF
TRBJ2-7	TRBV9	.	CASSVGAGSYEQYF
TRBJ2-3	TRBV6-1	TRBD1	CASTFGQATTDTQYF
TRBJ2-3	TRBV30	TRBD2	CAWSWGTSGHTQYF
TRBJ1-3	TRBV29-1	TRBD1	CSAGQGSGNTIYF
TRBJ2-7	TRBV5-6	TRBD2	CASSRGLVAQYWF
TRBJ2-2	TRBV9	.	CASSVAEGLPAGELFF
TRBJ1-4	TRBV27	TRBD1	CASSLTGGGEKLFF